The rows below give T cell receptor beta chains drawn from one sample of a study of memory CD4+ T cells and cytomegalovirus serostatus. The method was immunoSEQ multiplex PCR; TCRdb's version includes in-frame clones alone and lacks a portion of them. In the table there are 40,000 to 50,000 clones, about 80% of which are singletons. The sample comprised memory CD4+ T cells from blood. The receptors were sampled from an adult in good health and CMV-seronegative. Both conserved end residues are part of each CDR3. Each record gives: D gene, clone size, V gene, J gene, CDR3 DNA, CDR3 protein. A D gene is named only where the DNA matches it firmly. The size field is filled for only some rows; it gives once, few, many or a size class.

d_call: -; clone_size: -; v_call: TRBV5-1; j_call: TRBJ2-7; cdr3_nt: TGCGCCAGCAGCTCCTGGGGAAGGGGCGAAGAGCAGTACTTC; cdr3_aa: CASSSWGRGEEQYF
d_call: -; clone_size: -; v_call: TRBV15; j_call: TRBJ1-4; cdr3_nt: TGTGCCACCAGCAGCGGTCACTACAATGAAAAACTGTTTTTT; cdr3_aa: CATSSGHYNEKLFF
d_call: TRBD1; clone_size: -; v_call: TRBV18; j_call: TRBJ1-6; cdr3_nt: TGTGCCAGCTCACCAACAGGGGGTTGGGATTCACCCCTCCACTTT; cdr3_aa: CASSPTGGWDSPLHF
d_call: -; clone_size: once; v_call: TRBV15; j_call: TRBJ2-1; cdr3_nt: TGTGCCACCAGCTCTGACGTGCAGGAGCAGTTCTTC; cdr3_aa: CATSSDVQEQFF
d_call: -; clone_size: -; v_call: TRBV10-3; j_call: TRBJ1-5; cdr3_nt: TGTGCCATCAGTGACAGGGTAGATCAGCCCCAGCATTTT; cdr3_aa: CAISDRVDQPQHF
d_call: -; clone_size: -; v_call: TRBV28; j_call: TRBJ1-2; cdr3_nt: TGTGCCAGCCAAGCCGGGCTGGATGGCTACACCTTC; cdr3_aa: CASQAGLDGYTF
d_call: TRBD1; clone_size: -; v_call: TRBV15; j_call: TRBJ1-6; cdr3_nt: TGTGCCACCACCCCGACAGGGAACTATAATTCACCCCTCCACTTT; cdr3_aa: CATTPTGNYNSPLHF
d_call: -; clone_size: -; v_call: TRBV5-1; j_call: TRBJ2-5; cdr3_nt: TGCGCCAGCAGCTTGGAGGTACAAGAGACCCAGTACTTC; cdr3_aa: CASSLEVQETQYF
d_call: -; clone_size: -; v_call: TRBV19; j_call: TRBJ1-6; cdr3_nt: TGTGCCAGTTCCGGGGGCCTCTATAATTCACCCCTCCACTTT; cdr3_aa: CASSGGLYNSPLHF
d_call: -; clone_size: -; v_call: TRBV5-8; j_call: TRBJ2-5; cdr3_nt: TGTGCCAGCAGACCGGGGGACTGGACCCAGTACTTC; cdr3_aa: CASRPGDWTQYF
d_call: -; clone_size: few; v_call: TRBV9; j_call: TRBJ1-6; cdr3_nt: TGTGCCAGCAGCGTAGGTTGGGGGCGGAATTCACCCCTCCACTTT; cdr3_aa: CASSVGWGRNSPLHF
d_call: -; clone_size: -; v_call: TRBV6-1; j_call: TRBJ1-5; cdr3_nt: TGTGCCAGCAGTGAAGCCGACAGCCGAGGTTCGCATTTT; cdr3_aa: CASSEADSRGSHF
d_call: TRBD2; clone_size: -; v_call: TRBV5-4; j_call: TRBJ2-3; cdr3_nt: TGTGCCAGCAGGGTAGCGGGGGTCCCCTCGGGGACGCAGTATTTT; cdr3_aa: CASRVAGVPSGTQYF
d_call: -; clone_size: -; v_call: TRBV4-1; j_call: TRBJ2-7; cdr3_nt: TGCGCCAGCAGCCAAGTTTTTAGGCAGTCCTACGAGCAGTACTTC; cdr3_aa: CASSQVFRQSYEQYF
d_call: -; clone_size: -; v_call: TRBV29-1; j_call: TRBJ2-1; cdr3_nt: TGCAGCGTTGCAGGGTCCTCCTACAATGAGCAGTTCTTC; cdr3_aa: CSVAGSSYNEQFF
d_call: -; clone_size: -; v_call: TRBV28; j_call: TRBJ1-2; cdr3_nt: TGTGCCAGCACATTGGGGGGAAACTATGGCTACACCTTC; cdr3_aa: CASTLGGNYGYTF
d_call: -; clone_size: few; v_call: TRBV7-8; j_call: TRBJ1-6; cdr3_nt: TGTGCCAGCAGCTTAGATCGGGGGGATTCACCCCTCCACTTT; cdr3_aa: CASSLDRGDSPLHF
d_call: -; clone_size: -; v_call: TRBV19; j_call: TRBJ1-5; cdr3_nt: TGTGCCAGTAGTATCGGGGACATCCATAGCAATCAGCCCCAGCATTTT; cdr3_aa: CASSIGDIHSNQPQHF
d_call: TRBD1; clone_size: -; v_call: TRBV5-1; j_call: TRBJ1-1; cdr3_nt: TGCGCCAGCAGACAGGGACAGGAGGCTTTCTTT; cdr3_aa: CASRQGQEAFF
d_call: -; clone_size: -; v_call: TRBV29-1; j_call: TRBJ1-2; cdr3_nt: TGCAGCGTTGAAAAGGGATCAGGAGGCTACACCTTC; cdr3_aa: CSVEKGSGGYTF
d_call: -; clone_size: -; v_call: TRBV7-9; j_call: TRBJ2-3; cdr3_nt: TGTGCCAGCAGCCCCCCGATAGCGTGGGAAGATACGCAGTATTTT; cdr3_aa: CASSPPIAWEDTQYF
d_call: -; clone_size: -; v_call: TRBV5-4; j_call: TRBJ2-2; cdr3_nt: TGTGCCAGCAGCTTGAGAGGGGGGACCGGGGAGCTGTTTTTT; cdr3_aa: CASSLRGGTGELFF
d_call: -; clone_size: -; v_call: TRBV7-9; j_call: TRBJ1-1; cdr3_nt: TGTGCCAGCAGCTTAGCGCATGGCGCTGAAGCTTTCTTT; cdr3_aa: CASSLAHGAEAFF
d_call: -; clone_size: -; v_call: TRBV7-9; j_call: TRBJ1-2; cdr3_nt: TGTGCCAGCAGCGGTTACCAGGTTCCTAACTATGGCTACACCTTC; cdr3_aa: CASSGYQVPNYGYTF
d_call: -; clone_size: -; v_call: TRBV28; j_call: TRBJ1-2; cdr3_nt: TGTGCCAGCAGTCCTTCCCTCAGGGATGGCTACACCTTC; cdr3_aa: CASSPSLRDGYTF
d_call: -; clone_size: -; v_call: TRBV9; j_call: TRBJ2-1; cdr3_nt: TGTGCCAGCAGCGGGGGACGCTACAATGAGCAGTTCTTC; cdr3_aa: CASSGGRYNEQFF
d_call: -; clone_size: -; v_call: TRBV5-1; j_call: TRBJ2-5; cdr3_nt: TGCGCCAGCAGCTTGGCTGCGAGACAAGAGACCCAGTACTTC; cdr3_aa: CASSLAARQETQYF
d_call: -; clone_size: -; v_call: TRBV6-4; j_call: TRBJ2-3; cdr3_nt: TGTGCCAGCAGTGCCACGGGGGTTTGGCCAGATACGCAGTATTTT; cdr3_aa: CASSATGVWPDTQYF
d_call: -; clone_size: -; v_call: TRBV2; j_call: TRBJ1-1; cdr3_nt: TGTGCCAGCAGTGGTTTGGGGGAGAATGAAGCTTTCTTT; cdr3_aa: CASSGLGENEAFF
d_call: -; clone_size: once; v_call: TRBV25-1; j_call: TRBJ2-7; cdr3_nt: TGTGCCAGCATCAACAGGAGCTCCTACGAGCAGTACTTC; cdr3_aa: CASINRSSYEQYF
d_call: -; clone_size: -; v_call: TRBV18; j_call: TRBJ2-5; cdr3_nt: TGTGCCAGCTCACCACCGAGTCAGGGAGCCCAAGAGACCCAGTACTTC; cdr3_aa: CASSPPSQGAQETQYF
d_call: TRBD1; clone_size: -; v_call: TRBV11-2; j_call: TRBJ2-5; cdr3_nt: TGTGCCAGCAGCTTATCAACAGGGGGAGGAGAGACCCAGTACTTC; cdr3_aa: CASSLSTGGGETQYF
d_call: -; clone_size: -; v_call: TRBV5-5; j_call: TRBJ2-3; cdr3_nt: TGTGCCAGCAGCTTGTTGGTCTCTAGCAGTTCCGATACGCAGTATTTT; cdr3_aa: CASSLLVSSSSDTQYF
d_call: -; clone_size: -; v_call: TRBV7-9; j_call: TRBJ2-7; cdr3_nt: TGTGCCAGCAGCCCCACCGGGCAGGCCATCGAGCAGTACTTC; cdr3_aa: CASSPTGQAIEQYF
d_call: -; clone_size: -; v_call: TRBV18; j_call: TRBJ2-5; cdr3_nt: TGTGCCAGCTCACCCCAGGGGGGGGCTCGAGAGACCCAGTACTTC; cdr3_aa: CASSPQGGARETQYF
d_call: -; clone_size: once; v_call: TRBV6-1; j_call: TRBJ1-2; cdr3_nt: TGTGCCAGCAGTGAAGCGGCAGGGTTAGGCTATGGCTACACCTTC; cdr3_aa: CASSEAAGLGYGYTF
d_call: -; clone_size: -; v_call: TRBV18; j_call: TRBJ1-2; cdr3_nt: TGTGCCAGCTCACCCGAGACAGGAAAAGGCTATGGCTACACCTTC; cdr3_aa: CASSPETGKGYGYTF
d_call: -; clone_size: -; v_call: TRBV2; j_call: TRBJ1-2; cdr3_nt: TGTGCCAGCAGCGAACAGGTGGACTATGGCTACACCTTC; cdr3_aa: CASSEQVDYGYTF
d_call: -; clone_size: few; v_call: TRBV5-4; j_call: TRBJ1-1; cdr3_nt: TGTGCCAGCAGCAGTCCTAACACTGAAGCTTTCTTT; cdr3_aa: CASSSPNTEAFF
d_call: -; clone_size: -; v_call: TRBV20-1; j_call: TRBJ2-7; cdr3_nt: TGCAGTGCTAACCGGCTCGGGGAGCAGTACTTC; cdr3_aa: CSANRLGEQYF
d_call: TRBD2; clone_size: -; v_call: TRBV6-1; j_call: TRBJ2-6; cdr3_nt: TGTGCCAGCGGGGGGGGGACGGCCGGGGCCAACGTCCTGACTTTC; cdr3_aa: CASGGGTAGANVLTF
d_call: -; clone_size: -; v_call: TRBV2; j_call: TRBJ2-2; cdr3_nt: TGTGCCAGCAACCTGGGGGGGGCGACCGGGGAGCTGTTTTTT; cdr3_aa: CASNLGGATGELFF